This T cell receptor beta chain was profiled in a study of tissue T cells after allogeneic stem cell transplantation. On this clone: Gene names and germline match the mouse. The read terminates 1 residue before the CDR3 end, so the remaining end is supplied by the germline J gene.

The CDR3 has 15 amino acids. J was trimmed by 0 bases and V by 6 bases; bases with no gene match: 1. Germline assignment: CDR1 KGHPV and CDR2 FQNQEV (reference sequence). The data were produced by immunoSEQ multiplex PCR, yet TCRdb's version contains in-frame clones alone and is incomplete. The table has around 2,200 clones, roughly half seen once. Time point reported: mouse harvest day 14 after allogeneic transplant. Each mouse received 10^7 T-cell-depleted marrow cells plus 10^6 splenic CD5+ T cells by tail vein. The sample taken for sequencing was lymph node tissue. The rearrangement links TRBV26 to TRBJ1-3; TRBD1 aligns across 11 bases. This TCR was sampled from a female BALB/c mouse given C57BL/6 T cells with graft-versus-host disease after an allogeneic hematopoietic cell transplant. The CDR3 DNA, read in part, is TGTGCCAGCAGGGGGACAGGGGGTTCTGGAAATACGCTCTAT. Its translation is CASRGTGGSGNTLY. The CDR3 as a whole reads CASRGTGGSGNTLYF.